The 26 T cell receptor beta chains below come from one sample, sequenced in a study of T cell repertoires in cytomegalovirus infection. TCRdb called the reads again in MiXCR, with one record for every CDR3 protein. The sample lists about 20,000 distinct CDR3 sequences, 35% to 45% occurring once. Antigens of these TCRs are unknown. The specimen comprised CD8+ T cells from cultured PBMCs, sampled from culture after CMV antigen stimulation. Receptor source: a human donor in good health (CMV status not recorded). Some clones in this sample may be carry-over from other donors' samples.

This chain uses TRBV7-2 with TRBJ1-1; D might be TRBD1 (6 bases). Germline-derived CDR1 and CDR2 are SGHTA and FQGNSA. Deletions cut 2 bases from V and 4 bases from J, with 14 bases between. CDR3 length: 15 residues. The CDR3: CASSLRDRFATEAFF. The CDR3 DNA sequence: TGTGCCAGCAGCTTACGAGACAGGTTCGCCACTGAAGCTTTCTTT.

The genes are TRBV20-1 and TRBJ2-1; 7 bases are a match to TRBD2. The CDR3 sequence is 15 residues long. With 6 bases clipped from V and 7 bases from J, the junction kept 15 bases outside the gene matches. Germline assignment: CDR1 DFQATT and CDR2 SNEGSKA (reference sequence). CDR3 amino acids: CSAPTSATRRNEQFF. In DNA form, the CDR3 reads TGCAGTGCACCTACTAGCGCCACCCGACGGAATGAGCAGTTCTTC.

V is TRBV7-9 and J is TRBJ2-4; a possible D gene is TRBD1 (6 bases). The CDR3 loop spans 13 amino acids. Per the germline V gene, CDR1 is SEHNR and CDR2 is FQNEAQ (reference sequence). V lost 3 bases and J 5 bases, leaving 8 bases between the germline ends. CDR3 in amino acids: CASSLRTENIQYF. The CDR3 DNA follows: TGTGCCAGCAGCTTGAGGACAGAAAACATTCAGTACTTC.

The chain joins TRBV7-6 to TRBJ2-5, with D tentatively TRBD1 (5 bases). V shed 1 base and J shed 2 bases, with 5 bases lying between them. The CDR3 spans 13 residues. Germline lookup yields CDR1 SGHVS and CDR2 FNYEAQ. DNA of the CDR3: TGTGCCAGCAGCTTAGGACAGCAAGAGACCCAGTACTTC. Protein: CASSLGQQETQYF.

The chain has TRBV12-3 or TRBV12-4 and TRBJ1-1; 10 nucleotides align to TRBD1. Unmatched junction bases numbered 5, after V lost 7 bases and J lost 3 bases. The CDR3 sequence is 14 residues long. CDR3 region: CASTRTGGDTEAFF. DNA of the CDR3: TGTGCCAGCACCAGGACAGGGGGAGACACTGAAGCTTTCTTT.

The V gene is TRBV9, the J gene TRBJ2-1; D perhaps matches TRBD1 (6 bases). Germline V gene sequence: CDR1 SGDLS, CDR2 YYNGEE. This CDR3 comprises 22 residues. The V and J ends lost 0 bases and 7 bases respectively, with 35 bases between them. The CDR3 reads CASSVATRTEWTRTGLRNEQFF. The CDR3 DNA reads TGTGCCAGCAGCGTAGCTACTAGGACAGAGTGGACCCGAACAGGCCTACGGAATGAGCAGTTCTTC. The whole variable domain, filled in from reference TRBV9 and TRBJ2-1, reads DSGVTQTPKHLITATGQRVTLRCSPRSGDLSVYWYQQSLDQGLQFLIQYYNGEERAKGNILERFSAQQFPDLHSELNLSSLELGDSALYFCASSVATRTEWTRTGLRNEQFFGPGTRLTVL.

CDR3 DNA sequence: TGTGCCAGCAGGAACAACAGGGTACGAGCTTTCTTT. Translation gives CASRNNRVRAFF. This chain joins TRBV6-6 and TRBJ1-1; perhaps TRBD1 as D (6 bases). Germline V CDR1 and CDR2: MNHNY, SVGAGI (reference sequence). V gave up 6 bases and J gave up 10 bases, with 15 bases separating them. The CDR3 consists of 12 residues.

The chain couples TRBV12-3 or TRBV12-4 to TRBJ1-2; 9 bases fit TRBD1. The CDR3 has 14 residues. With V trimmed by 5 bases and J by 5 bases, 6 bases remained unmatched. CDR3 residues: CASSTGGALYGYTF. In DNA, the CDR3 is TGTGCCAGCAGTACAGGGGGCGCGTTATATGGCTACACCTTC.

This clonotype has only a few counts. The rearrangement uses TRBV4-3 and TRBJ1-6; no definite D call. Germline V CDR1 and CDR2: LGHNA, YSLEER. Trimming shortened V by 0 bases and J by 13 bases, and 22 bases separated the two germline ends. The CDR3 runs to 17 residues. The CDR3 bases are TGCGCCAGCAGCCAAGATCTCCGGACGGAGGGTTTGGGGCCCCTCCACTTT. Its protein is CASSQDLRTEGLGPLHF.

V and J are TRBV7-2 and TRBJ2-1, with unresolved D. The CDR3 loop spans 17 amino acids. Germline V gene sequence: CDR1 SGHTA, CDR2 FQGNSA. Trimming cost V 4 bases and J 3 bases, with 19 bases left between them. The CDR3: CASSSPLDTIVYNEQFF. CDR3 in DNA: TGTGCCAGCAGCTCCCCCCTAGATACGATCGTCTACAATGAGCAGTTCTTC.

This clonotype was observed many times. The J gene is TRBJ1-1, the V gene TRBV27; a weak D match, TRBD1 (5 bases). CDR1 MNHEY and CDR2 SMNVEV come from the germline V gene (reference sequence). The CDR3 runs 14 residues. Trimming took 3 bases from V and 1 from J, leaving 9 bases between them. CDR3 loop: CASSLSGWNTEAFF. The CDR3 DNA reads TGTGCCAGCAGTTTGTCAGGGTGGAACACTGAAGCTTTCTTT.

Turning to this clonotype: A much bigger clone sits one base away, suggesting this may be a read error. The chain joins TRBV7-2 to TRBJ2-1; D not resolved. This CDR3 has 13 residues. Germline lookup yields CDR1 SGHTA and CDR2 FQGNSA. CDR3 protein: CANSLDSYNEQFF. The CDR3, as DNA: TGTGCCAACAGCCTCGACTCCTACAATGAGCAGTTCTTC. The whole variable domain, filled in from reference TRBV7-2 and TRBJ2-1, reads GAGVSQSPSNKVTEKGKDVELRCDPISGHTALYWYRQSLGQGLEFLIYFQGNSAPDKSGLPSDRFSAERTGGSVSTLTIQRTQQEDSAVYLCANSLDSYNEQFFGPGTRLTVL.

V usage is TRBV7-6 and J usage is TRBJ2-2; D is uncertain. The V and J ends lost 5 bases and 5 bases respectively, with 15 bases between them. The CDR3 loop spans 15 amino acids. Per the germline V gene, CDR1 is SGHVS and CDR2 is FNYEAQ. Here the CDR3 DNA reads TGTGCCAGCAGCCCTGCGATATTCGGAACCGGGGAGCTGTTTTTT. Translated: CASSPAIFGTGELFF.

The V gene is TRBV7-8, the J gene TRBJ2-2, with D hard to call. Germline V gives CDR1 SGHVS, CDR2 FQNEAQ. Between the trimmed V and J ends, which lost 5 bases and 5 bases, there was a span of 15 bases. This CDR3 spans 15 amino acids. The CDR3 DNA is TGTGCCAGCAGCCCAAGCACCCCCGTGACCGGGGAGCTGTTTTTT. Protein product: CASSPSTPVTGELFF.

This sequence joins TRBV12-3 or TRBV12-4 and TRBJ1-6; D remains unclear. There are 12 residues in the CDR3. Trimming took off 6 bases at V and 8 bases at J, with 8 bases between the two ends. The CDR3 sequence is CASRTWDSPLHF. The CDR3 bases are TGTGCCAGCAGAACCTGGGATTCACCCCTCCACTTT.

The CDR3 bases are TGTGCCACCAGCGGGACAGGGGGCTGGAACACTGAAGCTTTCTTT. It encodes CATSGTGGWNTEAFF. The chain uses TRBV15 and TRBJ1-1; TRBD1 matches at 12 bases. The V segment lost 5 bases and the J segment 1 base; nucleotides outside the gene matches: 2. Germline lookup yields CDR1 LNHNV and CDR2 YYDKDF (reference sequence). This CDR3 comprises 15 residues.

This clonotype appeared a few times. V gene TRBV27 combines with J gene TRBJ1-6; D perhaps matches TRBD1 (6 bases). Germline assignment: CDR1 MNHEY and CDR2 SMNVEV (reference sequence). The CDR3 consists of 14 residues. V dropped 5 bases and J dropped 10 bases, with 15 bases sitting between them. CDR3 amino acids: CASSPPTGNSPLHF. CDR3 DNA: TGTGCCAGCAGTCCGCCAACAGGGAACTCACCCCTCCACTTT.

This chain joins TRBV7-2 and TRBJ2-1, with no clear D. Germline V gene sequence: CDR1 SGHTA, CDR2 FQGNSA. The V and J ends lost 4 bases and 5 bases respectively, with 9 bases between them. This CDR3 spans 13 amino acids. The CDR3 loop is CASSWTGDNEQFF. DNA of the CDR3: TGTGCCAGCAGCTGGACCGGTGACAATGAGCAGTTCTTC.

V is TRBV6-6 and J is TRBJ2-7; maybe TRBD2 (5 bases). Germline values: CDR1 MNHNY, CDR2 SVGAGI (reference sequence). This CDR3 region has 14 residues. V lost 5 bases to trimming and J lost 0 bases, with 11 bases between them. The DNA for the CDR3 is TGTGCCAGCAGTGAGGGATTCAGCTCCTACGAGCAGTACTTC. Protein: CASSEGFSSYEQYF.

DNA of the CDR3: TGCAGTGCACCAGGACTAGGCGCCTACAATGAGCAGTTCTTC. Translating it yields CSAPGLGAYNEQFF. The chain joins TRBV20-1 to TRBJ2-1; 7 bases agree with TRBD2. Unmatched junction bases numbered 7, after V lost 6 bases and J lost 2 bases. Per the germline V gene, CDR1 is DFQATT and CDR2 is SNEGSKA (reference sequence). This CDR3 has 14 residues.

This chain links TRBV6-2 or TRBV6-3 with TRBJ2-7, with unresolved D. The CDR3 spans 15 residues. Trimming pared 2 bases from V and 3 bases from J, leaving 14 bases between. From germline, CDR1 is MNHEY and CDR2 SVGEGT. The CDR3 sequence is CASSYGRSHDYEQYF. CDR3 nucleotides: TGTGCCAGCAGTTACGGACGGTCTCATGACTACGAGCAGTACTTC.

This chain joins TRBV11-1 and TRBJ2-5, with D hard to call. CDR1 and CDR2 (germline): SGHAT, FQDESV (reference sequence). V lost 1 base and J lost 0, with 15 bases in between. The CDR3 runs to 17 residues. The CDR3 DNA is TGTGCCAGCAGCTTAGGATCGACTCAACTGTACCAAGAGACCCAGTACTTC. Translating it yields CASSLGSTQLYQETQYF.

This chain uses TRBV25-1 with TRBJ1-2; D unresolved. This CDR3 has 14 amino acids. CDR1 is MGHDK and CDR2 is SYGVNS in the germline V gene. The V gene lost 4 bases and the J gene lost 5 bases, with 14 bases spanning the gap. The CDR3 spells CASSARAAPYGYTF. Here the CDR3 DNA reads TGTGCCAGCAGTGCCCGGGCGGCACCATATGGCTACACCTTC.

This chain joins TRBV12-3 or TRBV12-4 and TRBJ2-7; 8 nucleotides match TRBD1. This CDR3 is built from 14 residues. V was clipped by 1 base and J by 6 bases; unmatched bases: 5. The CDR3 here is CASSLVGQGSEQYF. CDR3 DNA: TGTGCCAGCAGTTTAGTCGGACAGGGCTCCGAGCAGTACTTC.

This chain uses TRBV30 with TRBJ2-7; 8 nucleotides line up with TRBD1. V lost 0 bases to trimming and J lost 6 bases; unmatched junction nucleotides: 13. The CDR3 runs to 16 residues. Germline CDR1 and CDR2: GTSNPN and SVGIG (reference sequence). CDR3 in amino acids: CAWSVRTGFLPLEQYF. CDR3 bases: TGTGCCTGGAGTGTACGGACAGGGTTTTTACCCCTCGAGCAGTACTTC.

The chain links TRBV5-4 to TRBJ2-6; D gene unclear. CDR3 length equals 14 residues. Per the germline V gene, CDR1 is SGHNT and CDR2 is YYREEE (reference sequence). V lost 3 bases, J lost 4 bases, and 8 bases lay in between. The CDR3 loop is CASSSPGGANVLTF. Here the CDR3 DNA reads TGTGCCAGCAGCTCACCTGGAGGGGCCAACGTCCTGACTTTC.